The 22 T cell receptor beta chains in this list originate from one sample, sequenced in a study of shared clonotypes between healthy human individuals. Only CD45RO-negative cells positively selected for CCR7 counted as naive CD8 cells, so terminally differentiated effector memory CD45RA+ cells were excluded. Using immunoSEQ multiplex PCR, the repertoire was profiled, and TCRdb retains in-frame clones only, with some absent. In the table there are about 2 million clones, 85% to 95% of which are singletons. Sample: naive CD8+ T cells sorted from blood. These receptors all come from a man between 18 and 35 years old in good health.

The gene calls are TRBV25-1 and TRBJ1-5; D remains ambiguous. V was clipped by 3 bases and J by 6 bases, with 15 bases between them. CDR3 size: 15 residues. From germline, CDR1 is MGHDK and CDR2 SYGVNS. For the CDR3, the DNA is TGTGCCAGCAGTGATAGCGCAGGTTCGGGTCAGCCCCAGCATTTT. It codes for CASSDSAGSGQPQHF.

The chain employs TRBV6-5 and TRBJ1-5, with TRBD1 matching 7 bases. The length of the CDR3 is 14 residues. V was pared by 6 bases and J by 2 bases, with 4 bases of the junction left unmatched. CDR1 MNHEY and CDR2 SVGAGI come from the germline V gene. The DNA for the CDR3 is TGTGCCAGCAGCCAAGACAGGGGCAATCAGCCCCAGCATTTT. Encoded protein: CASSQDRGNQPQHF.

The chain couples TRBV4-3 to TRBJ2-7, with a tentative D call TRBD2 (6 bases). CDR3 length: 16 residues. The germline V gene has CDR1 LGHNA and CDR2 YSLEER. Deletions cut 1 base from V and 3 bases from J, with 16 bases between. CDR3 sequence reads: CASSQGSVSGVYEQYF. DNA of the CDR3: TGCGCCAGCAGCCAAGGGTCTGTGTCGGGAGTCTACGAGCAGTACTTC.

In DNA form, the CDR3 reads TGTGCCAGCAGCTTAGGCCTTGAGGTCAACACCGGGGAGCTGTTTTTT. Protein sequence: CASSLGLEVNTGELFF. The chain uses TRBV13 and TRBJ2-2; D not certain. Germline loops: CDR1 PRHDT, CDR2 FYEKMQ (reference sequence). V was pared by 0 bases and J by 2 bases, with 10 bases between. The CDR3 has 16 residues.

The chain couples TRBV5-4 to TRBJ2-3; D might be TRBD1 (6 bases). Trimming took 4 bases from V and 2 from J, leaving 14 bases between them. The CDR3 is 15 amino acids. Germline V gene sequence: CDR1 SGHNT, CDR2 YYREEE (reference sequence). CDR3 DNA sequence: TGTGCCAGCAGCACTTTACAGGGATTCACAGATACGCAGTATTTT. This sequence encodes CASSTLQGFTDTQYF.

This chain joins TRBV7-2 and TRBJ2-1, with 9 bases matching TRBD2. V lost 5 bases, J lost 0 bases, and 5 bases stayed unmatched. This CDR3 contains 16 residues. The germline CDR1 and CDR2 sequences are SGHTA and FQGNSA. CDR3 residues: CASSVISGSSYNEQFF. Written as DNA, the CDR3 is TGTGCCAGCAGCGTAATTAGCGGGAGCTCCTACAATGAGCAGTTCTTC.

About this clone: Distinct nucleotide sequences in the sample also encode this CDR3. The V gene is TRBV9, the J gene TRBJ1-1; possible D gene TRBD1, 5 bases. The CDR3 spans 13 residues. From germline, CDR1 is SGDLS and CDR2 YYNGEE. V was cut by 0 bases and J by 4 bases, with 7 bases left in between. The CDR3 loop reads CASSVDGATEAFF. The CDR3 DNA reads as TGTGCCAGCAGCGTAGACGGGGCCACTGAAGCTTTCTTT.

This CDR3 reads CASSAEVGANTEAFF. As DNA, the CDR3 is TGTGCCAGCAGCGCTGAAGTCGGGGCGAACACTGAAGCTTTCTTT. V and J are TRBV9 and TRBJ1-1; TRBD1 might be the D (5 bases). The germline V gene encodes CDR1 SGDLS and CDR2 YYNGEE. There are 15 residues in the CDR3. The V and J ends lost 3 bases and 1 base respectively, with 13 bases between them.

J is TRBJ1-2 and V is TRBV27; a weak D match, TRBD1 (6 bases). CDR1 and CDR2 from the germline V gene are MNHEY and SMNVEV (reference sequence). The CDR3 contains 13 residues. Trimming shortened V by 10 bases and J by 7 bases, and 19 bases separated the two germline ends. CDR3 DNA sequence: TGTGCCACCTTGACAGGTCCGGGGGGTGGCTACACCTTC. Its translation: CATLTGPGGGYTF.

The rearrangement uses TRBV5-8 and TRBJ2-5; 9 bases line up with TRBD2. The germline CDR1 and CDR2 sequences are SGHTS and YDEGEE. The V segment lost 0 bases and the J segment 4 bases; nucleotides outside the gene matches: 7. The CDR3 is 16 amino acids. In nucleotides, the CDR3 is TGTGCCAGCAGCTTGGACATTAGCGGGAGTGGAGAGACCCAGTACTTC. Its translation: CASSLDISGSGETQYF.

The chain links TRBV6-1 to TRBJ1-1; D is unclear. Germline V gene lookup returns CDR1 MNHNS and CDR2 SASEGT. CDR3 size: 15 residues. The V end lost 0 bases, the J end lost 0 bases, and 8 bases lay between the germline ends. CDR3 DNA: TGTGCCAGCAGTGAAGCGGGCCCTATGAACACTGAAGCTTTCTTT. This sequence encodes CASSEAGPMNTEAFF.

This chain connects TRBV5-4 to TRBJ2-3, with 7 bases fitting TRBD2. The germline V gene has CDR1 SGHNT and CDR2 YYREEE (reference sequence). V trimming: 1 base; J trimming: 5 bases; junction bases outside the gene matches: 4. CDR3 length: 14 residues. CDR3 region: CASSLWGGLDTQYF. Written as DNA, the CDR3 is TGTGCCAGCAGCTTGTGGGGGGGACTAGATACGCAGTATTTT.

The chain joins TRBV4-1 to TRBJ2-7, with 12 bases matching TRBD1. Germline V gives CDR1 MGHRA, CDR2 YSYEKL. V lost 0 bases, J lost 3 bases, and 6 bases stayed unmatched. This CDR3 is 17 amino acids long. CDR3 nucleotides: TGCGCCAGCAGCCAAGAGGGGACAGGGGGCCAAAACTACGAGCAGTACTTC. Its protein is CASSQEGTGGQNYEQYF.

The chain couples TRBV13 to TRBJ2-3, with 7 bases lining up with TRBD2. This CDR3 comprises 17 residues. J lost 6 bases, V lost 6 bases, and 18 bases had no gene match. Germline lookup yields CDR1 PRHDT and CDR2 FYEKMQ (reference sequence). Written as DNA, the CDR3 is TGTGCCAGCAGTCAAGAATCTAGCGGACCACAGGTTGATACGCAGTATTTT. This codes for CASSQESSGPQVDTQYF. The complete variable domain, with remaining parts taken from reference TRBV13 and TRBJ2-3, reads AAGVIQSPRHLIKEKRETATLKCYPIPRHDTVYWYQQGPGQDPQFLISFYEKMQSDKGSIPDRFSAQQFSDYHSELNMSSLELGDSALYFCASSQESSGPQVDTQYFGPGTRLTVL.

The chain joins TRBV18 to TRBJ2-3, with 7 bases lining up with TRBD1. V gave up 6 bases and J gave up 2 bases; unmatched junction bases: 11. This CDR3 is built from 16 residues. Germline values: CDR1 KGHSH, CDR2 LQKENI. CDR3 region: CASSPYPGQDTDTQYF. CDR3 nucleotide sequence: TGTGCCAGCTCGCCGTATCCAGGACAGGACACAGATACGCAGTATTTT.

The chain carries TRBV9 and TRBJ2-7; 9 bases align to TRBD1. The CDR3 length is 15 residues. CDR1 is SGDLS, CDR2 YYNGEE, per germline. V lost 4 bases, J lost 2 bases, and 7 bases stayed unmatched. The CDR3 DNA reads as TGTGCCAGCAGCTCGAAAGGACAGGGGCCCTACGAGCAGTACTTC. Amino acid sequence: CASSSKGQGPYEQYF.

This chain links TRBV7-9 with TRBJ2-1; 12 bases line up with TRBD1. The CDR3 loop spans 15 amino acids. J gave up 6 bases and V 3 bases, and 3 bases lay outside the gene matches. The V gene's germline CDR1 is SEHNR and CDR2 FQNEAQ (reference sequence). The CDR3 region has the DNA TGTGCCAGCAGCTTGGGACAGGGGGCTTCCAATGAGCAGTTCTTC. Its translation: CASSLGQGASNEQFF.

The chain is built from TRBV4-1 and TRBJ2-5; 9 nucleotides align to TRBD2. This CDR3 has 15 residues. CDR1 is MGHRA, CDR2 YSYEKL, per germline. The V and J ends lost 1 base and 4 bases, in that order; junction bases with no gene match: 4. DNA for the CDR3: TGCGCCAGCAGCCAAGGCGGGGGGGGGATAGAGACCCAGTACTTC. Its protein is CASSQGGGGIETQYF.

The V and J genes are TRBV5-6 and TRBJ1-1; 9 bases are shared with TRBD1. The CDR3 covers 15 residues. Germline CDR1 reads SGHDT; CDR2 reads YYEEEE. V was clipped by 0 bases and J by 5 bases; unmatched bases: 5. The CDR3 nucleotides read TGTGCCAGCAGCTTGGATCCCGGGACAGGGACTGAAGCTTTCTTT. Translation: CASSLDPGTGTEAFF.

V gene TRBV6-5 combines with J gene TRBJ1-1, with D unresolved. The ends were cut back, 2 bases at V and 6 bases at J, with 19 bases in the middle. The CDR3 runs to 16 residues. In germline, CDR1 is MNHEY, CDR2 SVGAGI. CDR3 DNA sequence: TGTGCCAGCAGTTACACTTACAACGCGATCAACTCTGAAGCTTTCTTT. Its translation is CASSYTYNAINSEAFF.

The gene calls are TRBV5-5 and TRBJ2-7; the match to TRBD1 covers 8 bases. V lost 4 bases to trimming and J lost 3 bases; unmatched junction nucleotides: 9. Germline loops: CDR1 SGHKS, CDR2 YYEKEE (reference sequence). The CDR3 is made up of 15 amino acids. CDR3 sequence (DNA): TGTGCCAGCAGCCTAGGTCAGGGGGCGGACTACGAGCAGTACTTC. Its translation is CASSLGQGADYEQYF.

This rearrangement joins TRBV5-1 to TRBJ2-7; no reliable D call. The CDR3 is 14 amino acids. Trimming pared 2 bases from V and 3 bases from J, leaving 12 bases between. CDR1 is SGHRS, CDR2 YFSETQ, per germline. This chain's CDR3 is CASSLGSIVYEQYF. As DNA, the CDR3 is TGCGCCAGCAGCTTAGGGTCTATAGTCTACGAGCAGTACTTC.